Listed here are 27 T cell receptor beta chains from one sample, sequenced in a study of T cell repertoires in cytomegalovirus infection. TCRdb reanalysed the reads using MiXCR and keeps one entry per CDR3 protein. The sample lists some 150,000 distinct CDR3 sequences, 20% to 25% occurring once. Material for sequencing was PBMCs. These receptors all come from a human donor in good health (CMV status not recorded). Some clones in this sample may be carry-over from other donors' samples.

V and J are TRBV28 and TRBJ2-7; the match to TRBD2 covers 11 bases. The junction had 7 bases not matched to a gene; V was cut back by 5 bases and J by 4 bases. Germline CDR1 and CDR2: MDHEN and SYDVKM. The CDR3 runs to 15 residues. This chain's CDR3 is CASSAPTSGSYEQYF. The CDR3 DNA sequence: TGTGCCAGCAGTGCTCCTACTAGCGGGAGTTACGAGCAGTACTTC.

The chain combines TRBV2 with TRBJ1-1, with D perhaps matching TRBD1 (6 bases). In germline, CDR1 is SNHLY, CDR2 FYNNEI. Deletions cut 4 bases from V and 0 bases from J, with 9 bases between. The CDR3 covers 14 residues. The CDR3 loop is CASSVDRVNTEAFF. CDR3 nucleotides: TGTGCCAGCAGTGTGGACAGAGTGAACACTGAAGCTTTCTTT. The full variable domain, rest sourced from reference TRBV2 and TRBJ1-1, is EPEVTQTPSHQVTQMGQEVILRCVPISNHLYFYWYRQILGQKVEFLVSFYNNEISEKSEIFDDQFSVERPDGSNFTLKIRSTKLEDSAMYFCASSVDRVNTEAFFGQGTRLTVV.

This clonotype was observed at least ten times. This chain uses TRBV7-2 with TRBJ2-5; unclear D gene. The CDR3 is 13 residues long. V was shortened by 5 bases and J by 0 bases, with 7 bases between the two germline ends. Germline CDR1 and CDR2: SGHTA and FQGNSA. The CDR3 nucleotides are TGTGCCAGCAGCCGTTACAACCAAGAGACCCAGTACTTC. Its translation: CASSRYNQETQYF.

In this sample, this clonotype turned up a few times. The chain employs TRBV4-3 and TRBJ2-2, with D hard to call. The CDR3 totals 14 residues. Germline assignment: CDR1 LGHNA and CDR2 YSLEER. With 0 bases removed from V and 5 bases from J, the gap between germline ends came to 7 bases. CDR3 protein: CASSQDPQTGELFF. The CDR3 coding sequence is TGCGCCAGCAGCCAAGATCCCCAGACCGGGGAGCTGTTTTTT.

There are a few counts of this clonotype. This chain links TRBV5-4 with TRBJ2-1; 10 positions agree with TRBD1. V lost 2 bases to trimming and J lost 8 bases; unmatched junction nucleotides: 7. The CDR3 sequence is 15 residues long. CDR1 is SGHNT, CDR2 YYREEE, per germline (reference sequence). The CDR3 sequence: CASSLPGQGIDEQFF. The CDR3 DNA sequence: TGTGCCAGCAGCTTACCGGGACAGGGGATCGATGAGCAGTTCTTC.

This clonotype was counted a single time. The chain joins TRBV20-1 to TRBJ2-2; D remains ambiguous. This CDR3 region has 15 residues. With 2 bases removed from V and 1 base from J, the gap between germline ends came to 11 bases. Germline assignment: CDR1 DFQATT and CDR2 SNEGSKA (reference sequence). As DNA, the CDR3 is TGCAGTGCTAGACCGGCGGTAAAGAACACCGGGGAGCTGTTTTTT. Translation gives CSARPAVKNTGELFF.

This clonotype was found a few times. CDR3 DNA: TGTGCCAGCAGCCCGACCCTGGGAGGGGAGCAGTTCTTC. Translating gives CASSPTLGGEQFF. The rearrangement joins TRBV11-3 to TRBJ2-1; 7 nucleotides line up with TRBD2. Germline CDR1 SGHNT, CDR2 YENEEA. Trimming removed 5 bases from V and 10 bases from J; junction bases left unmatched: 8. This CDR3 region has 13 residues.

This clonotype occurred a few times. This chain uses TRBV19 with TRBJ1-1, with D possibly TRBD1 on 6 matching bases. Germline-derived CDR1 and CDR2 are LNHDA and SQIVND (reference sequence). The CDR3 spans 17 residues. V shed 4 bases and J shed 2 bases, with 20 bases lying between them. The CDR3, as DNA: TGTGCCAGTAGTACCCGACAGGCCATTATCTTTAACACTGAAGCTTTCTTT. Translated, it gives CASSTRQAIIFNTEAFF.

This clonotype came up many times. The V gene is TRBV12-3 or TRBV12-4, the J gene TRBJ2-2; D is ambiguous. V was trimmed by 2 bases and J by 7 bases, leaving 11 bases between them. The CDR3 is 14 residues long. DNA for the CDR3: TGTGCCAGCAGTTTAATCCGGGTCGGCGGGGAGCTGTTTTTT. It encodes CASSLIRVGGELFF.

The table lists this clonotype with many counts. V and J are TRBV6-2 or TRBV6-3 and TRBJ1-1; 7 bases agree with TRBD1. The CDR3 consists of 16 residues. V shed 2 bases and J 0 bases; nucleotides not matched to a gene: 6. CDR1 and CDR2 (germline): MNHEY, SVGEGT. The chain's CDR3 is CASSYTPGQLNTEAFF. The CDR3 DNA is TGTGCCAGCAGTTACACGCCGGGACAGTTGAACACTGAAGCTTTCTTT.

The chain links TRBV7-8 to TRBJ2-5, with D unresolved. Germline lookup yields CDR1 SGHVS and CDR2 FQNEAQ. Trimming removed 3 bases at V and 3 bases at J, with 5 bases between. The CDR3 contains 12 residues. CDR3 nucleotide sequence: TGTGCCAGCAGCTTTCTAGAAGAGACCCAGTACTTC. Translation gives CASSFLEETQYF.

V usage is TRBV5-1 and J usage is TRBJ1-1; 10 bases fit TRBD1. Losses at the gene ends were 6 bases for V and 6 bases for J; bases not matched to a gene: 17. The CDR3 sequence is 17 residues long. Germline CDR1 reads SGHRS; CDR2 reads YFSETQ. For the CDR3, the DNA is TGCGCCAGCAAGCCCGGGACAGGGGCCGCTATGACTGCTGAAGCTTTCTTT. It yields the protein CASKPGTGAAMTAEAFF.

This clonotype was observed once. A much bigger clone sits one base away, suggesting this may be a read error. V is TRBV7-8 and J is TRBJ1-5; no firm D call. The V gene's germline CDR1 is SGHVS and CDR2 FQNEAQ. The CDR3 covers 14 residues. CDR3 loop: CASSLGGYNQHQHF. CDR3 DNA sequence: TGTGCCAGCAGCTTAGGCGGATACAATCAGCACCAGCATTTT.

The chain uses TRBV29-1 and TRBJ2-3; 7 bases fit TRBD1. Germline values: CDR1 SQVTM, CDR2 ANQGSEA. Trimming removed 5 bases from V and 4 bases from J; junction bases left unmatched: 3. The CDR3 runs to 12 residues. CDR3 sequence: CSVRQGSDTQYF. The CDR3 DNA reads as TGCAGCGTTCGACAGGGTTCAGATACGCAGTATTTT.

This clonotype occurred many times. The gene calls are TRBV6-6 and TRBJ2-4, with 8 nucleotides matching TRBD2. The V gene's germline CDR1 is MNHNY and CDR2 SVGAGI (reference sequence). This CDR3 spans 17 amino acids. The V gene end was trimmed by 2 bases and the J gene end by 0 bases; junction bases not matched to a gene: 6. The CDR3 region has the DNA TGTGCCAGCAGTTACACTAGCGGCCTTACAGCCAAAAACATTCAGTACTTC. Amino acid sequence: CASSYTSGLTAKNIQYF.

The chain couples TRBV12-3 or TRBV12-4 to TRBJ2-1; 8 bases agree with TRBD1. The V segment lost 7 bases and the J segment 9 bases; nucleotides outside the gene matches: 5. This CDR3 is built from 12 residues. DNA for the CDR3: TGTGCCAGCACTCTGGACAGGGCTGAGCAGTTCTTC. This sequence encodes CASTLDRAEQFF.

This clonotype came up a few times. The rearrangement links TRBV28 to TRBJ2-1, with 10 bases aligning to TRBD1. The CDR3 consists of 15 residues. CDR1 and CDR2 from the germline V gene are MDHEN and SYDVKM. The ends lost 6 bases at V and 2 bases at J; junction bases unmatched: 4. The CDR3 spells CASRSGTGAYNEQFF. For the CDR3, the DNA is TGTGCCAGCAGGTCCGGGACAGGGGCCTACAATGAGCAGTTCTTC.

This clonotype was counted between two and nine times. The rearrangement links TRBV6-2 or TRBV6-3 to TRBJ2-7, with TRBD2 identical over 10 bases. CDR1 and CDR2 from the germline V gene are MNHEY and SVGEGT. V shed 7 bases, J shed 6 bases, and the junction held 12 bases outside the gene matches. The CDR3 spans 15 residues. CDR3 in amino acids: CASISTSGVPGEQYF. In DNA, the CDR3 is TGTGCCAGCATTTCTACTAGCGGGGTCCCAGGCGAGCAGTACTTC.

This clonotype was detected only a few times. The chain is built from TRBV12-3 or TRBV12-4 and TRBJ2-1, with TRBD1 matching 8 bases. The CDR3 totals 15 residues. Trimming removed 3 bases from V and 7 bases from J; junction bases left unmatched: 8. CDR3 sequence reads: CASSFAGGNRNEQFF. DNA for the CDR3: TGTGCCAGCAGTTTTGCAGGGGGCAATAGGAATGAGCAGTTCTTC.

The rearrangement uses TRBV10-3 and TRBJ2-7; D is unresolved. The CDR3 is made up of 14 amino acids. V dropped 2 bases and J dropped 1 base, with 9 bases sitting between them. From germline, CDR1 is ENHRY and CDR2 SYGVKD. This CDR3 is CAISEASLSYEQYF. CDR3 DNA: TGTGCCATCAGTGAGGCCTCCCTGTCCTACGAGCAGTACTTC.

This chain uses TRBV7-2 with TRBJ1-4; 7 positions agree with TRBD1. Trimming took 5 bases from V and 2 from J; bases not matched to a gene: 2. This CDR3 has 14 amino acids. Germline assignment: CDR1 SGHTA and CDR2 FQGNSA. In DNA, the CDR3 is TGTGCCAGCAGCCGGGACAGTACTAATGAAAAACTGTTTTTT. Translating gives CASSRDSTNEKLFF.

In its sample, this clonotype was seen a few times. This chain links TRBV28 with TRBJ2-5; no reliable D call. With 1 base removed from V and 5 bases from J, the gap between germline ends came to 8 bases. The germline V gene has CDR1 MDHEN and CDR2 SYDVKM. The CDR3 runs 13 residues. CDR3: CASSLFSPETQYF. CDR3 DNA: TGTGCCAGCAGTTTATTTTCCCCGGAGACCCAGTACTTC.

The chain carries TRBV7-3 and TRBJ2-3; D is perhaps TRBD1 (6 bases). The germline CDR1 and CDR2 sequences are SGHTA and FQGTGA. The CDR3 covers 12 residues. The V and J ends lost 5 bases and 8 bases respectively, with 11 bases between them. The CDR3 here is CASSEGGATQYF. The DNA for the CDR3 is TGTGCCAGCAGCGAAGGGGGTGCTACGCAGTATTTT.

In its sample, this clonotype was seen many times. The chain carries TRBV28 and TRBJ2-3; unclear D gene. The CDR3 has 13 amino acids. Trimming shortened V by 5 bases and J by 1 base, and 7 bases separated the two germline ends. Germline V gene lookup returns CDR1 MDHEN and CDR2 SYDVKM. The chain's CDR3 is CASSPTGTDTQYF. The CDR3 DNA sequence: TGTGCCAGCAGTCCTACGGGCACAGATACGCAGTATTTT.

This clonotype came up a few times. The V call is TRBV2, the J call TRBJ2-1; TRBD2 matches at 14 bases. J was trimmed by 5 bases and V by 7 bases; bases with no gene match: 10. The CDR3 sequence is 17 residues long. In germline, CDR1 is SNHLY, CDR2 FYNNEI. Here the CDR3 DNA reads TGTGCCAGCATTAGTGGGACTAGCGGGAGCAGGAACAATGAGCAGTTCTTC. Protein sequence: CASISGTSGSRNNEQFF.

Here the CDR3 reads CAWSLGTDTQYF. Here the CDR3 DNA reads TGTGCCTGGAGTCTAGGAACAGATACGCAGTATTTT. V gene TRBV30 combines with J gene TRBJ2-3; D not certain. V was shortened by 2 bases and J by 3 bases, with 6 bases between the two germline ends. Germline V CDR1 and CDR2: GTSNPN, SVGIG (reference sequence). The CDR3 consists of 12 residues. The full variable domain, completed using reference TRBV30 and TRBJ2-3, is SQTIHQWPATLVQPVGSPLSLECTVEGTSNPNLYWYRQAAGRGLQLLFYSVGIGQISSEVPQNLSASRPQDRQFILSSKKLLLSDSGFYLCAWSLGTDTQYFGPGTRLTVL.

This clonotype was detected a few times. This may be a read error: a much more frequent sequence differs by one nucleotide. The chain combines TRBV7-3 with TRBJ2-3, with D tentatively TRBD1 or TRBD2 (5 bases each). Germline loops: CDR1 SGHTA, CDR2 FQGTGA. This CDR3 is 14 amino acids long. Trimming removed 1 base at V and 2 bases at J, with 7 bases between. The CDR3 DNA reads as TGTGCCAGCAGCTTAAACGGGGCCACAGATACGCAGTATTTT. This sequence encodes CASSLNGATDTQYF.